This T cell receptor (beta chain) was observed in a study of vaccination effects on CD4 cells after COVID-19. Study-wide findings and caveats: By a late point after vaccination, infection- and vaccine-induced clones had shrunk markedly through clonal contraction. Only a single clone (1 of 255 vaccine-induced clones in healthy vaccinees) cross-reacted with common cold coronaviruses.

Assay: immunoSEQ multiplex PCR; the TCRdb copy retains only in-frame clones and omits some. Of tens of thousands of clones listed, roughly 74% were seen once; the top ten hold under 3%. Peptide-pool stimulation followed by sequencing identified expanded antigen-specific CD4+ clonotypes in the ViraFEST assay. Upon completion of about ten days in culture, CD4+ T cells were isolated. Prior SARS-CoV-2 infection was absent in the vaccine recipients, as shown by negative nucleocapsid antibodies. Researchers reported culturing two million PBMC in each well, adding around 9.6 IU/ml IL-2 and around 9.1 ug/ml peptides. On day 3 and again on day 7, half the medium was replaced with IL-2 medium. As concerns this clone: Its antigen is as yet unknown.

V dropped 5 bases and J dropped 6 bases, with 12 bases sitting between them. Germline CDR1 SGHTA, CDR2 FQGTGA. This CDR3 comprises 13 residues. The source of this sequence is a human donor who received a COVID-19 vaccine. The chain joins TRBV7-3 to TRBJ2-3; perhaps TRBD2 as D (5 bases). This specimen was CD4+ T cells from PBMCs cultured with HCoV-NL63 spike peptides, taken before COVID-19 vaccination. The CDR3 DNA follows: TGTGCCAGCAGCGCTAGCTCAACGGATACGCAGTATTTT. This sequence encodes CASSASSTDTQYF.